The rows below give T cell receptor beta chains drawn from one sample of a study of memory CD4+ T cells and cytomegalovirus serostatus. Clones were read by immunoSEQ multiplex PCR, and TCRdb kept only the in-frame ones, dropping some. Found here are tens of thousands of clones, about 70% of them singletons; the top ten hold about 2.6%. Specimen: memory CD4+ T cells from blood. The source of these receptors is an adult in good health and CMV-seropositive. Both conserved end residues are part of each CDR3. Each record gives: V gene, D gene, J gene, clone size, CDR3 DNA, CDR3 protein. D genes are given only for firm matches. Size tells how often a clone was seen (once, few, many) or the class of an expanded clone, and some rows leave it out.

TRBV6-5	.	TRBJ2-3	.	TGTGCCAGCAGTTACGGGTTAGCAGATACGCAGTATTTT	CASSYGLADTQYF
TRBV4-1	.	TRBJ1-2	.	TGCGCCAGCAACCAAGGGGGTAATAACTATGGCTACACCTTC	CASNQGGNNYGYTF
TRBV27	.	TRBJ1-2	.	TGTGCCAGCAGTCCCTCAGTTGGCCCCTATGGCTACACCTTC	CASSPSVGPYGYTF
TRBV11-3	.	TRBJ2-1	.	TGTGCCAGCACCAGCTTAGATCGGTGGCGAAAGAGCTCCTACAATGAGCAGTTCTTC	CASTSLDRWRKSSYNEQFF
TRBV28	.	TRBJ1-1	.	TGTGCCCCGAGAGACAGGAAAATCACTGAAGCTTTCTTT	CAPRDRKITEAFF
TRBV6-5	.	TRBJ1-1	.	TGTGCCAGCAGTTACTCGGTACGGGTTGAAGCTTTCTTT	CASSYSVRVEAFF
TRBV18	.	TRBJ1-1	.	TGTGCCAGCTCACCACAACAGGACAGGAACACTGAAGCTTTCTTT	CASSPQQDRNTEAFF
TRBV5-4	TRBD1	TRBJ2-6	few	TGTGCCAGCAGCCCGCCGACAGGGGGCCCCCCCTCTGGGGCCAACGTCCTGACTTTC	CASSPPTGGPPSGANVLTF
TRBV2	.	TRBJ2-3	.	TGTGCCAGCTCAGACAGGCCAGATACGCAGTATTTT	CASSDRPDTQYF
TRBV5-4	.	TRBJ2-3	once	TGTGCCAGCAGCTTGCGAGGGGGCACAGATACGCAGTATTTT	CASSLRGGTDTQYF
TRBV30	.	TRBJ2-1	few	TGTGCCTGTGTCGACCGGAGGGCCCAGTTCTTC	CACVDRRAQFF
TRBV28	.	TRBJ2-7	.	TGTGCCAGCGGAAGCGGGTCCTACGAGCAGTACTTC	CASGSGSYEQYF
TRBV11-2	TRBD1	TRBJ2-5	few	TGTGCCAGCAGCCGGGGACAGGGTACGAAGACCCAGTACTTC	CASSRGQGTKTQYF
TRBV30	.	TRBJ2-7	.	TGTGCCTCCACGGAGGGGTACGAGCAGTACTTC	CASTEGYEQYF
TRBV6-4	.	TRBJ2-2	.	TGTGCCAGCAGTGAGGACGGGACCGGGGAGCTGTTTTTT	CASSEDGTGELFF
TRBV30	TRBD2	TRBJ2-7	.	TGTGCCTGGAGTGTACGAGGGAGGGCGGTCGAGCAGTACTTC	CAWSVRGRAVEQYF
TRBV7-2	TRBD1	TRBJ1-1	once	TGTGCCAGCAGCCAAACTACGACAGGGGGCTCTGAAGCTTTCTTT	CASSQTTTGGSEAFF
TRBV2	.	TRBJ2-2	.	TGTGCCAGCGACAGAGCCTACACCGGGGAGCTGTTTTTT	CASDRAYTGELFF
TRBV5-6	.	TRBJ1-3	once	TGTGCCAGCAGCTTGGTAGCTGTTACCTCTGGAAACACCATATATTTT	CASSLVAVTSGNTIYF
TRBV6-1	TRBD2	TRBJ2-3	few	TGTGCCAGCAGTGAAGGGGCGGGAGGGGTTACGCAGTATTTT	CASSEGAGGVTQYF
TRBV7-2	.	TRBJ2-7	few	TGTGCCAGCAGCCGGCCGGGAGCCTACGAGCAGTACTTC	CASSRPGAYEQYF
TRBV7-7	TRBD2	TRBJ2-1	.	TGTGCCAGCAGCCCATACGCCGGGACTAGCGGGAGAGGTAATGAGCAGTTCTTC	CASSPYAGTSGRGNEQFF
TRBV15	.	TRBJ1-5	.	TGTGCCACCAGCAGGTCGGGGGGGCCCCAGCATTTT	CATSRSGGPQHF
TRBV30	.	TRBJ2-1	.	TGTGCCTGGAGTTATATGCGGAATGAGCAGTTCTTC	CAWSYMRNEQFF
TRBV18	.	TRBJ2-3	.	TGTGCCAGCTCACCAAACAGAAACACAGATACGCAGTATTTT	CASSPNRNTDTQYF
TRBV7-2	TRBD2	TRBJ2-3	once	TGTGCCAGCAGCACCAGGACTAGCGGGAGGGCCAGAGATACGCAGTATTTT	CASSTRTSGRARDTQYF